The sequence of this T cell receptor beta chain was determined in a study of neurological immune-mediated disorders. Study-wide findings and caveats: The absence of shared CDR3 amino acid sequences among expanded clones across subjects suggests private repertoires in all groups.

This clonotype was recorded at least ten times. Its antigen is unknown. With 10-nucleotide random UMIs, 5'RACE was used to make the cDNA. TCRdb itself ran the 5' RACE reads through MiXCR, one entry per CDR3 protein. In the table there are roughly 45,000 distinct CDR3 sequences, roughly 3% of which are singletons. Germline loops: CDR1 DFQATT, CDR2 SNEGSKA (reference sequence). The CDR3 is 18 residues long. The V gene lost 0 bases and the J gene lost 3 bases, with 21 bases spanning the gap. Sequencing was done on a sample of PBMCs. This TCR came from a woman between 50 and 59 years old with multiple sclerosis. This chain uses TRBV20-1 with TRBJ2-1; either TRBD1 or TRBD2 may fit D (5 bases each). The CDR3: CSARDPLGSRGNYNEQFF. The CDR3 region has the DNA TGCAGTGCTAGAGACCCCCTAGGGAGTAGGGGCAACTACAATGAGCAGTTCTTC.